This T cell receptor beta chain was captured by sequencing in a study of PD-1 blockade in classical Hodgkin lymphoma. Study results and caveats: The CD4+ diversity rise by C4D1 was clearest in complete responders. Reports indicated that newly diagnosed patients had lower baseline TCR diversity than healthy donors did. Complete responders entered with baseline diversity on par with newly diagnosed patients, the results showed. Although disease activity or prior therapy may be involved, causes of the repertoire differences remain undefined.

All patients experienced relapse after autologous stem cell transplantation, and brentuximab vedotin exposure was variable. CDR1 MDHEN and CDR2 SYDVKM come from the germline V gene. V lost 6 bases to trimming and J lost 2 bases; unmatched junction nucleotides: 10. There are 15 residues in the CDR3. Here immunoSEQ multiplex PCR was the method, and the copy in TCRdb shows in-frame clones only, minus some. The data contain fewer than 45,000 clones, about 79% of them seen just once; the ten biggest clones take up roughly 9.8%. About this clone: Antigen: not known.

This clonotype was obtained from a human donor with classical Hodgkin lymphoma. The chain joins TRBV28 to TRBJ2-7; 7 bases map to TRBD1. This specimen was peripheral blood mononuclear cells (PBMCs), taken at baseline. CDR3 DNA sequence: TGTGCCAGCAGCTCTTTTGACAGGGCCGCCTACGAGCAGTACTTC. Its protein is CASSSFDRAAYEQYF.